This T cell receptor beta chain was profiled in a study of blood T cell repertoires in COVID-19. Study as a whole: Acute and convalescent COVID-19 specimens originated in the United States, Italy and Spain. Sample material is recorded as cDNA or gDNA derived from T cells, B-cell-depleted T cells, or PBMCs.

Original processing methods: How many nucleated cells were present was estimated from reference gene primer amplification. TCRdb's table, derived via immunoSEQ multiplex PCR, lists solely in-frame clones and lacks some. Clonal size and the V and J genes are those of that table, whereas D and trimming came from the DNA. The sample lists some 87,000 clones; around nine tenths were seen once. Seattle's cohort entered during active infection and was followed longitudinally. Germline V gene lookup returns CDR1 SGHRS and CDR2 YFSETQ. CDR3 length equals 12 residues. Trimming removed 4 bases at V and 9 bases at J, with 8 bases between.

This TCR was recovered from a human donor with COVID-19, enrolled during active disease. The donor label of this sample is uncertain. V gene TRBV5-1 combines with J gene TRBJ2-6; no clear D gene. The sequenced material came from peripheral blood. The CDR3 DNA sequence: TGCGCCAGCAGCCCTGACAACAACGTCCTGACTTTC. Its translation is CASSPDNNVLTF. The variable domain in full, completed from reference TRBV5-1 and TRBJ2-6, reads KAGVTQTPRYLIKTRGQQVTLSCSPISGHRSVSWYQQTPGQGLQFLFEYFSETQRNKGNFPGRFSGRQFSNSRSEMNVSTLELGDSALYLCASSPDNNVLTFGAGSRLTVL.